This T cell receptor beta chain derives from a study of T cell repertoires in cytomegalovirus infection. TCRdb reanalysed the reads using MiXCR and keeps one entry per CDR3 protein. This sample yields roughly 720,000 distinct CDR3 sequences, of which 35% are seen a single time; more than 2.5% belongs to the top ten. This clonotype was picked up a small number of times. The target antigen is unknown. General observations from the study: In two of eight donors, the top clonotype was HLA-C-restricted CMV-specific.

This CDR3 is 16 amino acids long. The germline gives CDR1 MDHEN, CDR2 SYDVKM. Trimming cost V 5 bases and J 5 bases; bases outside gene matches: 14. This TCR derives from a human donor in good health (CMV status not recorded). Some clones in this sample may be carry-over from other donors' samples. The rearrangement joins TRBV28 to TRBJ1-2; 7 nucleotides match TRBD1. Sequencing was done on a sample of PBMCs. This CDR3 reads CASSPVLTGPAYGYTF. The CDR3 DNA follows: TGTGCCAGCAGTCCGGTACTGACAGGGCCTGCTTATGGCTACACCTTC.